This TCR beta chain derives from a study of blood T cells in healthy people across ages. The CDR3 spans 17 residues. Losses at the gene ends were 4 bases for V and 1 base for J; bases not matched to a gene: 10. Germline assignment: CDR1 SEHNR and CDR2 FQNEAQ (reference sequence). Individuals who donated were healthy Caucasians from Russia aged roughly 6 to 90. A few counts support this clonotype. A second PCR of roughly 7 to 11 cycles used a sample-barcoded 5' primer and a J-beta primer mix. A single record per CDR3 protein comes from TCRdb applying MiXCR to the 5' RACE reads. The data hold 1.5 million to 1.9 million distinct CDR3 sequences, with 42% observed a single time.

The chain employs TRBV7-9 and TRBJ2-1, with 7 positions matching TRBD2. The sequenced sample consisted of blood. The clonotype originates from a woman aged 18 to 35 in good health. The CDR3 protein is CASSSQGAGSSYNEQFF. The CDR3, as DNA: TGTGCCAGCAGCTCCCAAGGAGCGGGGTCTTCCTACAATGAGCAGTTCTTC.